This is a list of T cell receptor beta chains from one sample in a study of blood T cell repertoires in COVID-19. Assay used: immunoSEQ multiplex PCR; TCRdb lists only in-frame clones, some missing. The sample includes about 35,000 clones, about four fifths of them seen just once. Sequencing used peripheral blood. These receptors originate from a man older than 75 with active or convalescent COVID-19. The CDR3 runs from the conserved cysteine through the conserved F or W. The order of the fields is D gene, clone size, J gene, V gene, CDR3 DNA, CDR3 protein. D genes are given only for firm matches. Size is stated for part of the rows, as once, few or many counts, or as a class when the clone is expanded.

>TRBD2|-|TRBJ2-3|TRBV5-1
TGCGCCAGCAGCTTGGTCCTAGCGGGAGCCCCCCCCACAGATACGCAGTATTTT
CASSLVLAGAPPTDTQYF
>TRBD2|-|TRBJ2-2|TRBV19
TGTGCCAGTAGTATACTTGGTAGCGGGAGGGCCCCGACGAACACCGGGGAGCTGTTTTTT
CASSILGSGRAPTNTGELFF
>-|-|TRBJ1-6|TRBV27
TGTGCCAGCAGTTTATCGCCCTGGGTGCGGAATTCACCCCTCCACTTT
CASSLSPWVRNSPLHF
>TRBD1|-|TRBJ2-7|TRBV27
TGTGCCAGCAGCCCTGGGACAGGAAACACCTACGAGCAGTACTTC
CASSPGTGNTYEQYF
>-|-|TRBJ2-7|TRBV27
TGTGCCAGCAGTTTATCGTACTACGAGCAGTACTTC
CASSLSYYEQYF
>TRBD1|few|TRBJ1-2|TRBV5-1
TGCGCCAGCAGCTTGGGGGGACAGCTTAACTATGGCTACACCTTC
CASSLGGQLNYGYTF
>-|-|TRBJ2-7|TRBV11-1
TGTGCCAGCAGCTTAGGTGGCGGATCCTACGAGCAGTACTTC
CASSLGGGSYEQYF
>TRBD2|few|TRBJ2-3|TRBV7-8
TGTGCCAGCAGCTTCCTTAGCGGGGGCCTCACAGATACGCAGTATTTT
CASSFLSGGLTDTQYF
>TRBD2|-|TRBJ2-1|TRBV28
TGTGCCAGCAGTTCTAGCGGGAATTACAATGAGCAGTTCTTC
CASSSSGNYNEQFF
>-|-|TRBJ1-4|TRBV19
TGTGCCCCGACAGTCGATAATGAAAAACTGTTTTTT
CAPTVDNEKLFF
>TRBD2|-|TRBJ2-1|TRBV28
TGTGCCAGCAGCGACACCGGGACTAAACACAATGAGCAGTTCTTC
CASSDTGTKHNEQFF
>-|-|TRBJ2-3|TRBV5-1
TGCGCCAGCAGCTTAGCCGGTCCAGATACGCAGTATTTT
CASSLAGPDTQYF
>TRBD1|once|TRBJ2-1|TRBV11-3
TGTGCCAGCAGCCATCGACAGGGGCGGCACAATGAGCAGTTCTTC
CASSHRQGRHNEQFF
>TRBD2|-|TRBJ2-7|TRBV18
TGTGCCAGCTCACGGACCGTGGGACTAGCAGGTGTCGAGCAGTACTTC
CASSRTVGLAGVEQYF
>-|-|TRBJ1-5|TRBV19
TGTGCCAGTAGTATAGATCTGCAACAGGATCAGCATTTT
CASSIDLQQDQHF
>TRBD1|-|TRBJ2-7|TRBV18
TGTGCCAGCTCACCGGGGACAGTTTCGGACGAGCAGTACTTC
CASSPGTVSDEQYF
>TRBD1|-|TRBJ1-4|TRBV28
TGTGCCAGCAGTTTAGGCCAGGGGGCAAGTAATGAAAAACTGTTTTTT
CASSLGQGASNEKLFF
>-|-|TRBJ1-2|TRBV28
TGTGCCAGCTCCCCCCTGGGGGGGTACTATGGCTACACCTTC
CASSPLGGYYGYTF
>-|-|TRBJ1-1|TRBV19
TGTGCCAGTAACGGTATTCAGGGGCGCTCTGAAGCTTTCTTT
CASNGIQGRSEAFF
>-|few|TRBJ1-3|TRBV5-4
TGTGCCAGCAGCTTGATGGGGGGCTCTGGAAACACCATATATTTT
CASSLMGGSGNTIYF
>-|few|TRBJ1-1|TRBV6-5
TGTGCCAGCAGGGGAGGCACTGAAGCTTTCTTT
CASRGGTEAFF
>-|-|TRBJ2-5|TRBV19
TGTGCCAGTAAATCCTTCGACAGAGACCAAGAGACCCAGTACTTC
CASKSFDRDQETQYF
>-|once|TRBJ1-6|TRBV5-1
TGCGCCAGCAGCTTGGAAGGCAGGGGTTATTCACCCCTCCACTTT
CASSLEGRGYSPLHF
>-|few|TRBJ2-7|TRBV11-2
TGTGCCAGCAGCTTAGCGGGGACCCCAGGGGAGTACTTC
CASSLAGTPGEYF
>-|few|TRBJ2-1|TRBV5-4
TGTGCCAGCAGCTTAGACCCCTCAGGGCCAGGGTCCTACAATGAGCAGTTCTTC
CASSLDPSGPGSYNEQFF
>-|-|TRBJ2-7|TRBV27
TGTGCCAGCAGTTGGGGTGTAGGGGGGGCGAAGCAGTACTTC
CASSWGVGGAKQYF
>TRBD1|-|TRBJ1-2|TRBV28
TGTGCCAGCAGTTCAAACAGGGGTTCGAGGAATGGCTACACCTTC
CASSSNRGSRNGYTF
>-|-|TRBJ1-1|TRBV6-2/TRBV6-3
TGTGCCAGCAGCAGAACGACAGGGAACACTGAAGCTTTCTTT
CASSRTTGNTEAFF
>-|-|TRBJ1-1|TRBV6-1
TGTGCCAGCAGTGAACGCCCTGCGGGCACTGAAGCTTTCTTT
CASSERPAGTEAFF
>TRBD1|-|TRBJ1-2|TRBV30
TGTGCCTGCCCGGGGACAGGGCTTGGCATTGGCTACACCTTC
CACPGTGLGIGYTF
>-|-|TRBJ2-5|TRBV7-8
TGTGCCAGCAGCTCAAATCCAGCGGCATTGCAAGAGACCCAGTACTTC
CASSSNPAALQETQYF
>TRBD1|few|TRBJ2-5|TRBV19
TGTGCCAGTAGTAGTTACAGGACAGGGGAGAAGCGTACCCAGTACTTC
CASSSYRTGEKRTQYF
>-|-|TRBJ2-5|TRBV5-1
TGCGCCAGCAGCTTGACCTGGGGAGGGGGAGAGGAGACCCAGTACTTC
CASSLTWGGGEETQYF
>-|-|TRBJ2-7|TRBV11-3
TGTGCCAGCAGCTTAGGTGGTGTAACAGCCTACGAGCAGTACTTC
CASSLGGVTAYEQYF
>-|-|TRBJ2-7|TRBV6-2/TRBV6-3
TGTGCCAGCAGTTACTCGGCGCAGGCTACCTACGAGCAGTACTTC
CASSYSAQATYEQYF
>TRBD2|-|TRBJ2-1|TRBV18
TGTGCCAGCTCACCCAAGGGACTAGCGGGAGACAATGAGCAGTTCTTC
CASSPKGLAGDNEQFF
>TRBD2|-|TRBJ2-5|TRBV5-1
TGCGCCAGCAGCTTGGAGCGGGGGGCCTTCACCGGTGAGGGCCAGTACTTC
CASSLERGAFTGEGQYF
>-|-|TRBJ2-1|TRBV7-2
TGTGCCAGCAGGGATCACAGGGACAATGAGCAGTTCTTC
CASRDHRDNEQFF
>-|-|TRBJ1-6|TRBV6-2/TRBV6-3
TGTGCCAGCAGTTCGAGAAGACAGAATTCACCCCTCCACTTT
CASSSRRQNSPLHF
>-|-|TRBJ1-2|TRBV5-1
TGCGCCAGCAGCCCCTCGTTTGTATCCAACTATGGCTACACCTTC
CASSPSFVSNYGYTF
>TRBD2|-|TRBJ2-7|TRBV10-3
TGTGCCATCGCTAGCGGGGGCTACGAGCAGTACTTC
CAIASGGYEQYF
>TRBD2|-|TRBJ2-7|TRBV19
TGTGCCAGTAGTCCCGGGGGGTCGAGATACGAGCAGTACTTC
CASSPGGSRYEQYF
>-|-|TRBJ1-1|TRBV7-2
TGTGCCAGCAGCTTAGACAGGTTGTTCACTGAAGCTTTCTTT
CASSLDRLFTEAFF
>TRBD1|-|TRBJ2-2|TRBV5-4
TGTGCCAGCCGGACAGGGAACACCGGGGAGCTGTTTTTT
CASRTGNTGELFF
>TRBD2|-|TRBJ2-1|TRBV4-2
TGTGCCAGCAGCCCCGGGACTAACAATGAGCAGTTCTTC
CASSPGTNNEQFF
>-|-|TRBJ1-2|TRBV28
TGTGCCAGCAAAGTAACCGGGGAGGGCGGCTACACCTTC
CASKVTGEGGYTF
>-|-|TRBJ2-5|TRBV6-6
TGTGCCAGCAGTTACTCGTTTCGCGGTGAAGAGACCCAGTACTTC
CASSYSFRGEETQYF
>TRBD1|-|TRBJ1-5|TRBV18
TGTGCCAGCTCACCAAACAGGGGAAAGGATCAGCCCCAGCATTTT
CASSPNRGKDQPQHF
>-|-|TRBJ2-5|TRBV5-6
TGTGCCAGCACCCTAATGGGGAGGGGGGAGACCCAGTACTTC
CASTLMGRGETQYF